This T cell receptor (beta chain) was recovered during a study of CD8 T cells in Susac syndrome. On the study more broadly: Patients with Susac syndrome, at blood draw, were therapy-naive, on corticosteroids, or on intravenous immunoglobulin alone.

All included Susac syndrome patients satisfied recently defined diagnostic criteria for definite or probable disease. TEMRA cells were FACS-enriched, while CD8+ and CD4+ T cells were negatively isolated. This CDR3 region has 14 residues. Trimming removed 5 bases at V and 0 bases at J, with 11 bases between. The germline V gene has CDR1 DFQATT and CDR2 SNEGSKA (reference sequence). Random hexamers served to reverse transcribe about 0.5 to 1 ug RNA. TCRdb processed the immunoSEQ multiplex PCR reads anew with MiXCR; each CDR3 protein has one entry. The sample has about 200,000 distinct CDR3 sequences, about 91% seen once.

The chain uses TRBV20-1 and TRBJ2-1; D possibly corresponds to TRBD1 (6 bases). This receptor was obtained from a human donor with Susac syndrome. Sequences were obtained from CD4+ T cells from PBMCs. CDR3 amino acids: CSAVTGSSYNEQFF. The CDR3 nucleotides read TGCAGTGCTGTCACAGGGAGCTCCTACAATGAGCAGTTCTTC.